These T cell receptor beta chains were read from a single sample in a study of cytomegalovirus exposure and HLA in healthy donors. Sequencing used immunoSEQ multiplex PCR; TCRdb keeps in-frame clones, though not all of them. The sample lists 100,000 to 150,000 clones, just over 70% seen once, with around 2.7% in the top ten. Sequencing was performed on PBMCs. The receptors derive from a woman aged 55-75 years in good health and CMV-seropositive. The CDR3 runs from the conserved cysteine through the conserved F or W. Each record gives: J gene, clone size, D gene, V gene, CDR3 protein, CDR3 DNA. D genes are given only for firm matches. For some rows the clone size is stated as once, few or many, or as a class when expanded; others skip it.

J gene: TRBJ1-4
clone size: few
D gene: NA
V gene: TRBV2
CDR3 protein: CASSELLGTNEKLFF
CDR3 DNA: TGTGCCAGCAGTGAATTGCTAGGGACAAATGAAAAACTGTTTTTT

J gene: TRBJ1-2
clone size: NA
D gene: TRBD1
V gene: TRBV2
CDR3 protein: CASGGQGRRDYTF
CDR3 DNA: TGTGCCAGCGGGGGACAGGGGCGACGTGACTACACCTTC

J gene: TRBJ1-1
clone size: NA
D gene: NA
V gene: TRBV19
CDR3 protein: CASSIWAPNTEAFF
CDR3 DNA: TGTGCCAGTAGTATCTGGGCCCCGAACACTGAAGCTTTCTTT

J gene: TRBJ1-1
clone size: NA
D gene: TRBD1
V gene: TRBV10-1
CDR3 protein: CASPKTGYGDTEAFF
CDR3 DNA: TGCGCCAGCCCTAAGACAGGGTACGGGGACACTGAAGCTTTCTTT

J gene: TRBJ1-5
clone size: NA
D gene: NA
V gene: TRBV19
CDR3 protein: CASLTGQAPNQPQHF
CDR3 DNA: TGTGCCAGTCTTACTGGGCAGGCTCCGAATCAGCCCCAGCATTTT

J gene: TRBJ2-1
clone size: NA
D gene: TRBD2
V gene: TRBV9
CDR3 protein: CASSVGLAGGYNEQFF
CDR3 DNA: TGTGCCAGCAGCGTAGGACTAGCGGGGGGTTACAATGAGCAGTTCTTC

J gene: TRBJ2-3
clone size: NA
D gene: TRBD2
V gene: TRBV27
CDR3 protein: CASRPGLAGGPYTDTQYF
CDR3 DNA: TGTGCCAGCAGGCCAGGACTAGCGGGGGGGCCCTACACAGATACGCAGTATTTT

J gene: TRBJ2-5
clone size: NA
D gene: NA
V gene: TRBV21-1
CDR3 protein: CASSKPTYRDGETQYF
CDR3 DNA: TGTGCCAGCAGCAAACCAACTTACAGGGATGGGGAGACCCAGTACTTC

J gene: TRBJ1-1
clone size: NA
D gene: TRBD1
V gene: TRBV19
CDR3 protein: CASSPTGRNTEAFF
CDR3 DNA: TGTGCCAGTAGTCCGACAGGGCGGAACACTGAAGCTTTCTTT

J gene: TRBJ2-1
clone size: few
D gene: TRBD2
V gene: TRBV6-5
CDR3 protein: CASSSPLAGAYNEQFF
CDR3 DNA: TGTGCCAGCAGTTCCCCTCTAGCGGGGGCCTACAATGAGCAGTTCTTC

J gene: TRBJ2-3
clone size: NA
D gene: TRBD2
V gene: TRBV29-1
CDR3 protein: CSASGGVSTDTQYF
CDR3 DNA: TGCAGCGCCTCGGGGGGGGTGAGCACAGATACGCAGTATTTT

J gene: TRBJ1-1
clone size: NA
D gene: NA
V gene: TRBV14
CDR3 protein: CASSHGPEAFF
CDR3 DNA: TGTGCCAGCAGCCATGGCCCTGAAGCTTTCTTT

J gene: TRBJ2-1
clone size: NA
D gene: NA
V gene: TRBV5-1
CDR3 protein: CASSRGKNEQFF
CDR3 DNA: TGCGCCAGCAGCCGGGGGAAGAATGAGCAGTTCTTC

J gene: TRBJ1-5
clone size: few
D gene: NA
V gene: TRBV6-5
CDR3 protein: CASSYAPTNQPQHF
CDR3 DNA: TGTGCCAGCAGTTACGCTCCCACAAATCAGCCCCAGCATTTT

J gene: TRBJ2-1
clone size: NA
D gene: NA
V gene: TRBV5-1
CDR3 protein: CASSGSRNEQFF
CDR3 DNA: TGCGCCAGCAGCGGTTCTAGGAATGAGCAGTTCTTC

J gene: TRBJ2-3
clone size: NA
D gene: NA
V gene: TRBV18
CDR3 protein: CASSPNGGRTDTQYF
CDR3 DNA: TGTGCCAGCTCACCAAACGGGGGGCGCACAGATACGCAGTATTTT

J gene: TRBJ1-2
clone size: NA
D gene: TRBD1
V gene: TRBV6-5
CDR3 protein: CASSDRGANYGYTF
CDR3 DNA: TGTGCCAGCAGTGACAGGGGAGCTAACTATGGCTACACCTTC

J gene: TRBJ2-1
clone size: NA
D gene: NA
V gene: TRBV6-5
CDR3 protein: CATRRDPVDEQFF
CDR3 DNA: TGTGCCACCCGGAGGGACCCCGTCGATGAGCAGTTCTTC